This T cell receptor (beta chain) originates from a study of high-grade serous ovarian cancer treatment subgroups. General study findings and limits: TCR clonal relatedness correlated positively with neoantigen level. Bulk tumor TCR sequencing gave no spatial information.

TCRdb keeps only in-frame clones here, not all; method: immunoSEQ multiplex PCR. The repertoire has about 7,700 clones, approximately 72% of them found once; the top ten carry over 4.5%. Tumor tissue was taken before any definitive surgery or chemotherapy was given. As for this clone: Antigen unknown.

This CDR3 comprises 14 residues. Germline V gives CDR1 MDHEN, CDR2 SYDVKM. The germline V and J ends were trimmed by 2 bases and 2 bases, with 10 bases remaining between them. V usage is TRBV28 and J usage is TRBJ2-7, with D possibly TRBD2 on 5 matching bases. The material sequenced was tumor tissue. This TCR was sampled from a human donor with high-grade serous ovarian cancer. The CDR3 DNA follows: TGTGCCAGCAGTTTAGCGGGTAGGGCCTACGAGCAGTACTTC. This translates into CASSLAGRAYEQYF.